The text below deals with one TCR beta chain. The sample holds one count of this clone. The antigen this receptor binds is unknown. No base-level quality is on record; no much larger clone is a single base apart. Reading from cysteine to phenylalanine, the CDR3 counts 14 amino acids. The sequence is cut down to CDR3 DNA, 42 bases in frame from base 1. The germline V gene supplies CDR1 SQVTM and CDR2 ANQGSEA. Trimming costs V 4 bases and J 4 bases, and their ends lie 16 bases apart. These data come from a study of vaccination effects on CD4 cells after COVID-19 (dated by TCRdb to the early 2020s). General notes on the study: The ViraFEST assay stimulated PBMC with viral peptide pools and then used TCR sequencing to identify antigen-specific CD4+ T cell clonotypes by expansion. Post-vaccine samples across the study were collected a median of 72 days after the second dose, with a range of 14 to 241. SARS-CoV-2 spike-specific CD4+ TCR repertoires from before and after mRNA vaccination were compared in COVID-19 convalescent patients and in infection-naive vaccine recipients. Roughly 2 million PBMC per well were cultured in IMDM with about 4.5% human AB serum, 9 to 10 IU/ml IL-2 and gentamicin, plus 10 ug/ml peptides. In the study, cultures from other donors were sequenced using the Oncomine TCR Beta short-read assay on an Illumina iSeq 100. The full study included over 8 COVID-19 convalescent patients and several SARS-CoV-2-naive healthy vaccine recipients.

The library was made by the immunoSEQ multiplex PCR assay. DNA from the cultured, isolated CD4+ T cells was subjected to TCR beta CDR3 sequencing. The original pipeline was this. The analysis removed non-productive TCR sequences, trimmed reads to the CDR3 region, and retained only CDR3s that were 7 or more amino acids long. The MANAFEST web app was used to pick out antigen-specific clonotypes by comparing their expansion in peptide wells with that in reference cultures. For clones to be considered positive, expansion at FDR<0.05 versus reference and all other wells, an odds ratio above 5, and a frequency above 0.1% in two replicate wells were required. A clonotype was called cross-reactive if it was significantly expanded both in SARS-CoV-2 spike wells and in at least one common cold coronavirus spike condition. Using the stringdist R package, CDR3 similarity was measured by Levenshtein distance, and unrooted trees were constructed with ape in R 3.6.1. In TCRdb, the immuneACCESS table is reduced to in-frame sequences with V and J assigned. These tables do not hold every clone; where another copy was compared, an unresolved V gene accounts for under half, and the others remain unexplained. V and J calls and clone size come straight from that table; D and trimming were deduced from the DNA. In all, the sample holds more than 60,000 clones, and around two thirds of those were seen once. The top ten clonotypes cover 2% to 2.5% of the sample.

Results and caveats for the whole study, not just this receptor: In healthy vaccine recipients, vaccine-induced clones were almost all SARS-CoV-2 mono-reactive, with only 1 of 255 cross-reactive with common cold coronaviruses. Marked clonal contraction was observed in both infection-induced and vaccine-induced clones at late post-vaccination timepoints, consistent with waning T cell responses. The study was limited by a small number of convalescent patients, and early post-infection timepoints were lacking.

After around 10 days of culture, CD4+ T cells were isolated with the EasySep CD4+ T cell isolation kit. Each participant received two doses of an mRNA SARS-CoV-2 vaccine, either BNT162b2 or mRNA-1273. None of the healthy vaccine recipients had a prior SARS-CoV-2 infection, which was confirmed by nucleocapsid antibody tests that came back negative both before and after vaccination. On days 3 and 7, half of the culture medium was replaced with fresh IL-2-containing medium. Unless noted otherwise, every peptide stimulation condition was grown in triplicate wells. Using Ficoll-Paque Plus gradient centrifugation, PBMC were separated from whole blood and then either used fresh or cryopreserved at -140C. Genomic DNA was extracted from cultured CD4+ T cells with the QIAamp micro DNA kit.

The sequenced sample was CD4+ T cells from PBMCs cultured without peptide, obtained after COVID-19 vaccination. The V gene is TRBV29-1 and the J gene is TRBJ1-2, with the D gene uncertain. The origin of this receptor is a human donor who received a COVID-19 vaccine. The CDR3 reads CSVVVSGQIYGYTF. The nucleotides read TGCAGCGTTGTTGTGAGTGGTCAGATCTATGGCTACACCTTC.